Each of the 15 T cell receptor beta chains below was sequenced from the same sample in a study of T-cell reconstitution after alpha-beta-depleted transplantation in children. Preparation of the TCRbeta library involved a method that used unique molecular identifiers. TCRdb ran MiXCR on the PCR reads and lists one entry per CDR3 protein. The profile shows some 200,000 distinct CDR3 sequences, about 9.5% of them singletons. Material: PBMCs from the stem cell graft donor, obtained from the stem cell graft. The source is a human donor who donated a stem cell graft to a child with acute lymphoblastic leukemia.

The chain uses TRBV6-5 and TRBJ1-1; maybe TRBD1 (6 bases). Germline lookup yields CDR1 MNHEY and CDR2 SVGAGI. The ends were cut back, 7 bases at V and 5 bases at J, with 20 bases in the middle. The CDR3 extends over 15 amino acids. CDR3 sequence reads: CASTTEGGVRTEAFF. The CDR3 region has the DNA TGTGCCAGCACCACGGAGGGGGGGGTAAGGACTGAAGCTTTCTTT.

This clonotype was seen at least ten times. The chain links TRBV20-1 to TRBJ2-3; 11 bases match TRBD1. Looked up from germline, CDR1 is DFQATT and CDR2 is SNEGSKA (reference sequence). With V trimmed by 3 bases and J by 4 bases, 6 bases remained unmatched. CDR3 size: 15 residues. CDR3 in DNA: TGCAGTGCTAGTAAACGGACAGGGGGCCCAGATACGCAGTATTTT. It codes for CSASKRTGGPDTQYF.

This clonotype was seen ten or more times. The genes are TRBV3-1 and TRBJ2-7; no definite D call. V dropped 2 bases and J dropped 3 bases, with 5 bases sitting between them. The CDR3 is 12 residues long. CDR1 is LGHDT and CDR2 is YNNKEL in the germline V gene (reference sequence). The CDR3 region has the DNA TGTGCCAGCAGCCAAACAGACTACGAGCAGTACTTC. Amino acids: CASSQTDYEQYF.

This clonotype was counted only a few times. The rearrangement joins TRBV9 to TRBJ2-5, with D unresolved. From germline, CDR1 is SGDLS and CDR2 YYNGEE. The ends were cut back, 3 bases at V and 5 bases at J, with 20 bases in the middle. The CDR3 is 16 amino acids. The CDR3 DNA reads as TGTGCCAGCAGCGCCAGAGGACCGACGGACGTTGAGACCCAGTACTTC. This gives the protein CASSARGPTDVETQYF.

The rearrangement uses TRBV18 and TRBJ2-2; no clear D. This CDR3 has 14 amino acids. Trimming took 2 bases from V and 0 from J, leaving 4 bases between them. From germline, CDR1 is KGHSH and CDR2 LQKENI. CDR3 in amino acids: CASSPNANTGELFF. The CDR3, as DNA: TGTGCCAGCTCACCAAACGCGAACACCGGGGAGCTGTTTTTT.

This clonotype was detected only a few times. The J gene is TRBJ2-7, the V gene TRBV12-3 or TRBV12-4; a possible D gene is TRBD1 (6 bases). The CDR3 is 13 residues long. V lost 5 bases and J lost 1, with 9 bases in between. The CDR3 reads CASSIQGSYEQYF. The DNA for the CDR3 is TGTGCCAGCAGTATACAGGGATCCTACGAGCAGTACTTC.

As for this clonotype: The CDR3 does not end in the conserved phenylalanine or tryptophan, so this is likely a read error. This CDR3 reads CASSQDFETQYL. CDR3 sequence (DNA): TGTGCCAGCAGCCAAGACTTCGAGACCCAGTACCTC. The chain is built from TRBV3-1 and TRBJ2-5, with unresolved D. This CDR3 comprises 12 residues. Between the trimmed V and J ends, which lost 0 bases and 5 bases, there was a span of 4 bases. Looked up from germline, CDR1 is LGHDT and CDR2 is YNNKEL (reference sequence).

This clonotype was seen more than once but under ten times. CDR3 DNA: TGTGCCAGCAGCCCACACCCTAGGGGCTTGGGCACTGAAGCTTTCTTT. It codes for CASSPHPRGLGTEAFF. J is TRBJ1-1 and V is TRBV7-8, with a possible D match to TRBD1 (5 bases). CDR3 size: 16 residues. Germline CDR1 is SGHVS and CDR2 is FQNEAQ. Trimming took 5 bases from V and 4 from J, leaving 20 bases between them.

In its sample, this clonotype was seen many times. The chain joins TRBV5-1 to TRBJ2-1, with TRBD2 as a possible D gene (5 bases). The germline V gene has CDR1 SGHRS and CDR2 YFSETQ. The germline V and J ends were trimmed by 0 bases and 0 bases, with 7 bases remaining between them. The CDR3 has 15 amino acids. The CDR3: CASSLETSSYNEQFF. CDR3 nucleotide sequence: TGCGCCAGCAGCTTGGAAACTAGCTCCTACAATGAGCAGTTCTTC.

This clonotype was seen repeatedly, ten times or more. The chain is built from TRBV7-7 and TRBJ2-1; D ambiguous. The CDR3 totals 13 residues. Germline values: CDR1 SSHAT, CDR2 FNYEAQ (reference sequence). Between the trimmed V and J ends, which lost 2 bases and 5 bases, there was a span of 7 bases. CDR3 sequence reads: CASSLSANNEQFF. The CDR3 DNA sequence: TGTGCCAGCAGCTTATCGGCTAACAATGAGCAGTTCTTC.

The table lists this clonotype with many counts. The V gene is TRBV7-2, the J gene TRBJ2-7; no clear D. Germline V gives CDR1 SGHTA, CDR2 FQGNSA. With 0 bases removed from V and 0 bases from J, the gap between germline ends came to 3 bases. The CDR3 runs to 13 residues. For the CDR3, the DNA is TGTGCCAGCAGCTTAGCTGTCTCCTACGAGCAGTACTTC. As protein: CASSLAVSYEQYF.

The sample holds many counts of this clonotype. The chain joins TRBV4-3 to TRBJ2-3, with D uncertain. The CDR3 sequence is 16 residues long. CDR1 and CDR2 (germline): LGHNA, YSLEER. Trimming left V 0 bases short and J 2 bases short, with 12 bases between. The chain's CDR3 is CASSQDQKGPTDTQYF. In DNA, the CDR3 is TGCGCCAGCAGCCAAGACCAGAAAGGGCCCACAGATACGCAGTATTTT.

Only a few counts were recorded for this clonotype. V gene TRBV29-1 combines with J gene TRBJ1-4; 7 bases line up with TRBD1. The CDR3 contains 13 residues. V dropped 6 bases and J dropped 3; count of bases not matched to a gene: 4. Germline V lookup: CDR1 SQVTM, CDR2 ANQGSEA. The CDR3 DNA follows: TGCAGCGTGACAGGGATCGCTAATGAAAAACTGTTTTTT. Its translation: CSVTGIANEKLFF.

This clonotype occurred many times. The V gene is TRBV20-1, the J gene TRBJ1-5; D not certain. V lost 1 base to trimming and J lost 7 bases, with 8 bases between them. The CDR3 extends over 12 amino acids. The V gene's germline CDR1 is DFQATT and CDR2 SNEGSKA (reference sequence). The CDR3 loop is CSARVGGQPQHF. For the CDR3, the DNA is TGCAGTGCTAGAGTGGGAGGCCAGCCCCAGCATTTT.

For this clonotype: Possible read error: a much larger clone is one base away. The rearrangement links TRBV19 to TRBJ2-2; D unclear. The germline gives CDR1 LNHDA, CDR2 SQIVND (reference sequence). The CDR3 extends over 15 amino acids. CDR3 nucleotides: TGTACCAGTAACGTACAACCAGAGATCTCCGGGGAGCTGTTTTTT. Translation gives CTSNVQPEISGELFF.